This T cell receptor (beta chain) was recorded in a study of blood T cell repertoires in COVID-19. Across the whole study: Sites across the United States, Italy and Spain contributed samples from acute and convalescent COVID-19.

The V gene's germline CDR1 is SNHLY and CDR2 FYNNEI. This CDR3 contains 14 residues. Losses at the gene ends were 7 bases for V and 5 bases for J; bases not matched to a gene: 11. TCRdb's table, derived via immunoSEQ multiplex PCR, lists solely in-frame clones and lacks some. The table lists about 220,000 clones, roughly 82% of them singletons, with approximately 10% in the top ten. The V gene is TRBV2, the J gene TRBJ2-7; the match to TRBD2 covers 7 bases. The specimen was peripheral blood. The origin of this receptor is a man aged 50-59 years with active or convalescent COVID-19. Here the CDR3 reads CASNIGGMVNEQYV. As DNA, the CDR3 is TGTGCCAGCAATATCGGGGGGATGGTGAACGAGCAGTACGTC.